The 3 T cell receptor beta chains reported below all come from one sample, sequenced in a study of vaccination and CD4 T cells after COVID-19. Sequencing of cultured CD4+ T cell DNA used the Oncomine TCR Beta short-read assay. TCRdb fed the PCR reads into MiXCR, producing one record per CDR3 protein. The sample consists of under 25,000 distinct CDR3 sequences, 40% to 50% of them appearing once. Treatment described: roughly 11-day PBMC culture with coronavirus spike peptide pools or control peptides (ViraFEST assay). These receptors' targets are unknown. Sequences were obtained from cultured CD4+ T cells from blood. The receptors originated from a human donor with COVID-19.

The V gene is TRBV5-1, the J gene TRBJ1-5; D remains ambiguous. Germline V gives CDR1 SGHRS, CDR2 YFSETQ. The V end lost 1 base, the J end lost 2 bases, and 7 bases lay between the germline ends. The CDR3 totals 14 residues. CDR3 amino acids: CASSLMDRNQPQHF. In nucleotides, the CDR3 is TGCGCCAGCAGCTTGATGGATCGCAATCAGCCCCAGCATTTT.

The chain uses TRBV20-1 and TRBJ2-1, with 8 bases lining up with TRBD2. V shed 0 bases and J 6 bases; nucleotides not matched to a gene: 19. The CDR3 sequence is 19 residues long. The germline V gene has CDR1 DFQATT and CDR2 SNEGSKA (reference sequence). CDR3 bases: TGCAGTGCTAGAGATGTGGGGAGGAACCGACCGGGACTAGTCAATGAGCAGTTCTTC. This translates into CSARDVGRNRPGLVNEQFF.

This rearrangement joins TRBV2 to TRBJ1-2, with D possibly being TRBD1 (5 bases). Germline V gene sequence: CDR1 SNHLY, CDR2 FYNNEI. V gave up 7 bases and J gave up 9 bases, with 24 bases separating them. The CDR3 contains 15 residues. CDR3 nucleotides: TGTGCCAGCAACCGAATGGGATGGTCGGGGGGGAGCTACACCTTC. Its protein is CASNRMGWSGGSYTF.